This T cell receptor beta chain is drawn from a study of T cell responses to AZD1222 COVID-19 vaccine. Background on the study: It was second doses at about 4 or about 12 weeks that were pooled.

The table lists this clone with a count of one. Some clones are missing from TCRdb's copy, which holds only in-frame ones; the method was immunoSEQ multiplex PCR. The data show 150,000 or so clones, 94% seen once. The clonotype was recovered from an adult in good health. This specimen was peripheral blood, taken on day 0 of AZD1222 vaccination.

This CDR3 reads CAWGRGQGQPQHF. The CDR3, as DNA: TGTGCCTGGGGCAGGGGGCAGGGACAGCCCCAGCATTTT. The V call is TRBV30, the J call TRBJ1-5, with 8 bases identical to TRBD1. The CDR3 spans 13 residues. Germline V gene lookup returns CDR1 GTSNPN and CDR2 SVGIG (reference sequence). V dropped 5 bases and J dropped 7; count of bases not matched to a gene: 7. Filled out from reference TRBV30 and TRBJ1-5, the complete variable domain reads SQTIHQWPATLVQPVGSPLSLECTVEGTSNPNLYWYRQAAGRGLQLLFYSVGIGQISSEVPQNLSASRPQDRQFILSSKKLLLSDSGFYLCAWGRGQGQPQHFGDGTRLSIL.